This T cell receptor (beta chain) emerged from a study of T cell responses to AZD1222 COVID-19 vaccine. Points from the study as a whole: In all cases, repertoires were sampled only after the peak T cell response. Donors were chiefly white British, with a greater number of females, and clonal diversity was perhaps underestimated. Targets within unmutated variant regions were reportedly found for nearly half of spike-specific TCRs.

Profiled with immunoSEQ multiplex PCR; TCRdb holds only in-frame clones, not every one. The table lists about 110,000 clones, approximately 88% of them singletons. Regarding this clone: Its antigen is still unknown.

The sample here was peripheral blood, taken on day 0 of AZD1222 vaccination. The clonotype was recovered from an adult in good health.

CDR3 coding DNA: TGTGCCAGTAGTATAATGGGACAGTCCACCGGTCCCCAGCATTTT. Amino acids: CASSIMGQSTGPQHF. V is TRBV19 and J is TRBJ1-5; 7 bases fit TRBD1. The CDR3 sequence is 15 residues long. Germline CDR1 LNHDA, CDR2 SQIVND (reference sequence). Losses at the gene ends were 2 bases for V and 10 bases for J; bases not matched to a gene: 11.